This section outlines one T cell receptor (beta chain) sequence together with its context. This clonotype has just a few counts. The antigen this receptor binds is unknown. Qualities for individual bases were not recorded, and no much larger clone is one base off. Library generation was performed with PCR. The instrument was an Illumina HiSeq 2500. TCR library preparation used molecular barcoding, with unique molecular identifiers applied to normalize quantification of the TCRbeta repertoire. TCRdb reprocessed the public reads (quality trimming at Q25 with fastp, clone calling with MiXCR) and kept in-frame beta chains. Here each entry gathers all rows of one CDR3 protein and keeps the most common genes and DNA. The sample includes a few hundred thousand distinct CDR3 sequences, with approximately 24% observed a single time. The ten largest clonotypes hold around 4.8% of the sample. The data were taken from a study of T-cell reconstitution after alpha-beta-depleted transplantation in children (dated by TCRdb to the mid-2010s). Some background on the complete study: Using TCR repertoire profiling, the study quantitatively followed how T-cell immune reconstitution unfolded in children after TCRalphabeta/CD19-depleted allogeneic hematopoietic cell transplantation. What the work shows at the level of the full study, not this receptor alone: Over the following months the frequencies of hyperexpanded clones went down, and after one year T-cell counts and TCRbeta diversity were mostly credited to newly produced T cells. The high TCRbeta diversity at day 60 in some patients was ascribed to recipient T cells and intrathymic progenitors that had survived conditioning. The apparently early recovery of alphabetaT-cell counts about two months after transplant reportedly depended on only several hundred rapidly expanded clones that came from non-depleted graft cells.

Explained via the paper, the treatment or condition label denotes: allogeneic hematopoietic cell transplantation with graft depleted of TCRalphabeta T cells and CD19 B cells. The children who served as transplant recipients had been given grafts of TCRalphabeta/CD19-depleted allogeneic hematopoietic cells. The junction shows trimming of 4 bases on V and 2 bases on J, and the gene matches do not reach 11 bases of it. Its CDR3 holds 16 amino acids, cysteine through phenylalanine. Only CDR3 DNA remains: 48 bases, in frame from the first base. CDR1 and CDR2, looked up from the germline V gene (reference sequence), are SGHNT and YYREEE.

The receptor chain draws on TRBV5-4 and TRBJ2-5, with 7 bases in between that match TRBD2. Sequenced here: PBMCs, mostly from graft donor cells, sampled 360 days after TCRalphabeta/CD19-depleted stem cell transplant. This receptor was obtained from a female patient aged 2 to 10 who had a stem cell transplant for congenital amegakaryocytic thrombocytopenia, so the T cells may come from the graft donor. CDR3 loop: CASSGGGTTKQETQYF. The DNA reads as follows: TGTGCCAGCAGCGGAGGAGGGACTACAAAACAAGAGACCCAGTACTTC. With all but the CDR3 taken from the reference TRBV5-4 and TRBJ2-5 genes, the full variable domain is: ETGVTQSPTHLIKTRGQQVTLRCSSQSGHNTVSWYQQALGQGPQFIFQYYREEENGRGNFPPRFSGLQFPNYSSELNVNALELDDSALYLCASSGGGTTKQETQYFGPGTRLLVL.